These 21 T cell receptor beta chains came from one sample sequenced in a study of CD8 T cells in ankylosing spondylitis. TCRdb reprocessed the 5' RACE reads with MiXCR, giving one entry per CDR3 protein. The data show roughly 250,000 distinct CDR3 sequences, about 9.1% seen once. Material: blood, either unsorted or a sorted T cell fraction (not recorded which). Source of these receptors: a male donor with ankylosing spondylitis or in good health (not recorded which).

This clonotype was found a few times. V gene TRBV7-2 combines with J gene TRBJ1-1, with D unclear. CDR3 size: 13 residues. V was trimmed by 11 bases and J by 0 bases, leaving 13 bases between them. Per germline, CDR1 SGHTA and CDR2 FQGNSA. CDR3 amino acids: CAAGERVNTEAFF. The DNA for the CDR3 is TGTGCCGCCGGAGAGAGAGTGAACACTGAAGCTTTCTTT.

This clonotype was detected many times. This chain links TRBV12-3 or TRBV12-4 with TRBJ2-1; possible D gene TRBD2, 5 bases. Trimming took 5 bases from V and 10 from J, leaving 15 bases between them. The CDR3 extends over 13 amino acids. Here the CDR3 DNA reads TGTGCCAGCAGTCCCGCCTTGAGGGTCGAGCAGTTCTTC. Protein product: CASSPALRVEQFF.

This clonotype was counted many times. Here the CDR3 DNA reads TGTGCCAGCAGCTTCAAGGGACAGGGGAACTACGAGCAGTACTTC. It encodes CASSFKGQGNYEQYF. The genes are TRBV5-6 and TRBJ2-7; TRBD1 matches 10 bases. Germline CDR1 is SGHDT and CDR2 is YYEEEE. This CDR3 has 15 residues. The V and J ends lost 2 bases and 3 bases, in that order; junction bases with no gene match: 5.

This clonotype was detected ten times or more. The genes are TRBV29-1 and TRBJ2-3; possibly TRBD2 for D (6 bases). V was clipped by 4 bases and J by 0 bases, with 14 bases between them. In germline, CDR1 is SQVTM, CDR2 ANQGSEA. This CDR3 region has 15 residues. The CDR3 nucleotides are TGCAGCGTTGTATGGCGGGGCCGCAGCACAGATACGCAGTATTTT. The encoded protein is CSVVWRGRSTDTQYF.

The chain recombines TRBV7-2 with TRBJ2-7, with unresolved D. The germline V gene has CDR1 SGHTA and CDR2 FQGNSA. The length of the CDR3 is 13 residues. Trimming took off 1 base at V and 2 bases at J, with 6 bases between the two ends. The CDR3 region has the DNA TGTGCCAGCAGCTTAGACCCGACCTACGAGCAGTACTTC. It yields the protein CASSLDPTYEQYF.

The sample holds many counts of this clonotype. The chain couples TRBV7-9 to TRBJ2-5, with 7 bases identical to TRBD1. The length of the CDR3 is 11 residues. CDR1 and CDR2 (germline): SEHNR, FQNEAQ (reference sequence). V lost 10 bases to trimming and J lost 5 bases; unmatched junction nucleotides: 4. For the CDR3, the DNA is TGTGCCACCTCGACAGGGGAGACCCAGTACTTC. Its translation is CATSTGETQYF.

This clonotype has ten or more counts. The rearrangement links TRBV5-1 to TRBJ2-1; 8 positions match TRBD2. CDR1 SGHRS and CDR2 YFSETQ come from the germline V gene. The CDR3 has 16 amino acids. Germline trimming cut 9 bases from V and 2 bases from J; bases unmatched to any gene: 13. CDR3 in DNA: TGCGCCACCAAACAACTAGCGGACGCCGCCTACAATGAGCAGTTCTTC. This sequence encodes CATKQLADAAYNEQFF.

This clonotype was observed a few times. The J gene is TRBJ2-5, the V gene TRBV5-1, with 8 bases identical to TRBD2. Germline V gene lookup returns CDR1 SGHRS and CDR2 YFSETQ. The CDR3 contains 16 residues. J gave up 2 bases and V 4 bases, and 10 bases lay outside the gene matches. CDR3 bases: TGCGCCAGCAGCCCGCGGGGGGACCAGCCTCAAGAGACCCAGTACTTC. It encodes CASSPRGDQPQETQYF.

This clonotype was found many times. V is TRBV10-3 and J is TRBJ1-2, with 8 bases that match TRBD1. The CDR3 is made up of 14 amino acids. Germline V gives CDR1 ENHRY, CDR2 SYGVKD. V was pared by 4 bases and J by 6 bases, with 7 bases of the junction left unmatched. The CDR3 region is CAISVFTGGDGYTF. CDR3 sequence (DNA): TGTGCCATCAGTGTTTTTACAGGGGGTGATGGCTACACCTTC.

This clonotype has at least ten counts. At one end, the junction sequence differs from germline, possibly due to a read error. The V and J genes are TRBV6-5 and TRBJ1-6, with 8 bases lining up with TRBD1. The CDR3 is made up of 16 amino acids. Looked up from germline, CDR1 is MNHEY and CDR2 is SVGAGI. CDR3: CASGYISGQGDSPLHF. CDR3 nucleotide sequence: TGTGCCAGCGGTTATATTTCAGGACAGGGAGATTCACCCCTCCACTTT.

This clonotype was recorded a few times. This sequence joins TRBV15 and TRBJ1-6, with D unresolved. The V gene's germline CDR1 is LNHNV and CDR2 YYDKDF (reference sequence). The CDR3 length is 14 residues. Trimming left V 3 bases short and J 10 bases short, with 13 bases between. CDR3 sequence: CATSSDLGRSPLHF. For the CDR3, the DNA is TGTGCCACCAGCAGTGACCTTGGTCGGTCACCCCTCCACTTT.

The chain has TRBV20-1 and TRBJ1-4; D remains ambiguous. This CDR3 contains 18 residues. Germline assignment: CDR1 DFQATT and CDR2 SNEGSKA (reference sequence). V dropped 2 bases and J dropped 4 bases, with 23 bases sitting between them. The CDR3 DNA reads as TGCAGTGCTAGACCACAGCCGCACGTCGCGTTGAATAATGAAAAACTGTTTTTT. It is translated as CSARPQPHVALNNEKLFF.

This clonotype has ten or more counts. This chain links TRBV7-9 with TRBJ2-7, with D perhaps TRBD2 (5 bases). The CDR3 covers 13 residues. Trimming took 2 bases from V and 3 from J, leaving 8 bases between them. CDR1 is SEHNR, CDR2 FQNEAQ, per germline (reference sequence). The CDR3 coding sequence is TGTGCCAGCAGCTTAAGTGAGGGCTACGAGCAGTACTTC. It translates to CASSLSEGYEQYF.

This clonotype was seen repeatedly, ten times or more. The CDR3 bases are TGTGCCAGCAGAGAAGTGGACTGGAGCATTCAGTACTTC. Translation: CASREVDWSIQYF. This rearrangement joins TRBV12-3 or TRBV12-4 to TRBJ2-4; TRBD2 might be the D (5 bases). V was shortened by 6 bases and J by 9 bases, with 15 bases between the two germline ends. The CDR3 sequence is 13 residues long.

This clonotype was recorded many times. The CDR3 is CASSASGGVNTGELFF. For the CDR3, the DNA is TGTGCCAGCAGCGCTAGCGGGGGAGTGAACACCGGGGAGCTGTTTTTT. This chain joins TRBV3-1 and TRBJ2-2, with TRBD2 identical over 10 bases. CDR3 length equals 16 residues. Germline CDR1 reads LGHDT; CDR2 reads YNNKEL (reference sequence). The V and J ends lost 5 bases and 1 base, in that order; junction bases with no gene match: 4.

On this clonotype itself: This may stem from a read error, because a much larger clone lies one nucleotide away. This chain joins TRBV9 and TRBJ2-2; D call uncertain. V was clipped by 7 bases and J by 6 bases, with 10 bases between them. CDR1 is SGDLS, CDR2 YYNGEE, per germline. The CDR3 runs to 12 residues. CDR3 bases: TGTGCCAGCGGCCCACTATCCGGGGAGCTGTTTTTT. Translated: CASGPLSGELFF. The variable domain in full, completed from reference TRBV9 and TRBJ2-2, reads DSGVTQTPKHLITATGQRVTLRCSPRSGDLSVYWYQQSLDQGLQFLIQYYNGEERAKGNILERFSAQQFPDLHSELNLSSLELGDSALYFCASGPLSGELFFGEGSRLTVL.

This clonotype was found a few times. This rearrangement joins TRBV12-3 or TRBV12-4 to TRBJ1-5, with D perhaps TRBD1 (6 bases). V was shortened by 1 base and J by 0 bases, with 16 bases between the two germline ends. This CDR3 comprises 18 residues. The CDR3 loop reads CASSLDRWTDNSNQPQHF. CDR3 sequence (DNA): TGTGCCAGCAGTTTAGATCGTTGGACAGATAATAGCAATCAGCCCCAGCATTTT.

Ten or more counts support this clonotype. The chain carries TRBV6-1 and TRBJ1-2, with D unresolved. Trimming pared 2 bases from V and 5 bases from J, leaving 15 bases between. This CDR3 spans 15 amino acids. From germline, CDR1 is MNHNS and CDR2 SASEGT. The CDR3 DNA reads TGTGCCAGCAGTGAAAGCCAGAACTTTAGGTATGGCTACACCTTC. Translation: CASSESQNFRYGYTF.

The genes are TRBV6-2 or TRBV6-3 and TRBJ2-7, with D uncertain. The CDR3 sequence is 12 residues long. Germline loops: CDR1 MNHEY, CDR2 SVGEGT. V shed 6 bases and J shed 6 bases, with 12 bases lying between them. CDR3 loop: CASRPGWGEQYF. The CDR3 DNA sequence: TGTGCCAGCAGGCCCGGGTGGGGCGAGCAGTACTTC.

Ten or more counts support this clonotype. This chain connects TRBV5-1 to TRBJ1-2; 7 positions agree with TRBD1. The CDR3 consists of 15 residues. The germline CDR1 and CDR2 sequences are SGHRS and YFSETQ. After removal of 1 base from V and 0 bases from J, the junction contained 3 bases not matched to a gene. The CDR3 loop reads CASSLKGAANYGYTF. CDR3 bases: TGCGCCAGCAGCTTGAAGGGGGCGGCTAACTATGGCTACACCTTC.

This clonotype has ten or more counts. The chain's CDR3 is CASSLDSRETQYF. The CDR3 nucleotides read TGTGCCAGCAGTTTGGACAGTAGGGAGACCCAGTACTTC. The chain combines TRBV12-3 or TRBV12-4 with TRBJ2-5, with D possibly matching TRBD1 (6 bases). Trimming removed 3 bases at V and 5 bases at J, with 10 bases between. The CDR3 totals 13 residues.